The rows below give T cell receptor beta chains drawn from one sample of a study of blood T cell repertoires in COVID-19. Assay used: immunoSEQ multiplex PCR; TCRdb lists only in-frame clones, some missing. Altogether around 100,000 clones are present, around 88% being singletons, with the ten largest covering less than 4%. Specimen: peripheral blood. Every receptor here comes from a human donor in a cohort sampled during active COVID-19. Both conserved end residues are part of each CDR3. A D gene is named only where the DNA matches it firmly. Rows may omit the clone size; those that give it use once, few, many or a size class.

j_call v_call d_call clone_size cdr3_aa cdr3_nt
TRBJ2-1 TRBV11-2 TRBD1 . CASSPRQGAVFGDEQFF TGTGCCAGCAGCCCCAGACAGGGGGCCGTTTTTGGCGATGAGCAGTTCTTC
TRBJ2-2 TRBV5-1 . . CASVPPSGELFF TGCGCCAGCGTCCCCCCCTCTGGGGAGCTGTTTTTT
TRBJ2-3 TRBV4-3 . . CASSQEWGGRSDTQYF TGCGCCAGCAGCCAAGAATGGGGGGGCCGGTCAGATACGCAGTATTTT
TRBJ2-1 TRBV7-8 TRBD2 . CASSSGLAGYNEQFF TGTGCCAGCAGCTCCGGACTAGCGGGTTACAATGAGCAGTTCTTC
TRBJ2-5 TRBV24-1 . . CATSETQGLGETQYF TGTGCCACCAGTGAGACACAGGGTCTTGGTGAGACCCAGTACTTC
TRBJ2-3 TRBV3-1/TRBV3-2 . . CASSQKGGQVDTQYF TGTGCCAGCTCTCAAAAGGGGGGGCAGGTAGATACGCAGTATTTT
TRBJ2-2 TRBV7-9 . once CASRGVRGSNTGELFF TGTGCCAGCAGGGGCGTAAGGGGATCAAACACCGGGGAGCTGTTTTTT
TRBJ1-5 TRBV27 . . CASSLWGSNQPQHF TGTGCCAGCAGTCTCTGGGGCAGCAATCAGCCCCAGCATTTT
TRBJ2-2 TRBV18 TRBD2 . CASSPGTSGVPGTGELFF TGTGCCAGCTCACCAGGGACTAGCGGGGTGCCGGGCACCGGGGAGCTGTTTTTT
TRBJ2-3 TRBV7-2 TRBD1 . CASSFETGENTQYF TGTGCCAGCAGCTTTGAGACAGGGGAGAATACGCAGTATTTT
TRBJ2-2 TRBV27 . . CASSLGRPNTGELFF TGTGCCAGCAGTTTAGGGAGGCCGAACACCGGGGAGCTGTTTTTT
TRBJ2-1 TRBV9 TRBD1 . CASSTSGTGSMNEQFF TGTGCCAGCAGCACTTCCGGGACAGGGTCAATGAATGAGCAGTTCTTC
TRBJ2-2 TRBV15 TRBD1 . CATSRGPGQATNTGELFF TGTGCCACCAGCAGAGGCCCTGGACAGGCGACGAACACCGGGGAGCTGTTTTTT
TRBJ2-3 TRBV30 TRBD2 . CAWGGTSGRTDTQYF TGTGCCTGGGGAGGGACTAGCGGGAGAACAGATACGCAGTATTTT
TRBJ2-7 TRBV19 . . CASSSGYEQYF TGTGCCAGTAGTTCGGGGTACGAGCAGTACTTC
TRBJ1-4 TRBV5-1 TRBD1 . CASSSARGTTNEKLFF TGCGCCAGCAGCTCCGCCAGGGGGACAACTAATGAAAAACTGTTTTTT
TRBJ1-1 TRBV6-5 . once CASSGGRIKAFF TGTGCCAGCAGCGGGGGACGGATAAAAGCTTTCTTT
TRBJ2-6 TRBV9 . once CASSVNRDSGANVLTF TGTGCCAGCAGCGTTAACCGGGACTCCGGGGCCAACGTCCTGACTTTC
TRBJ1-1 TRBV4-1 TRBD1 . CASSRRTGRDPEAFF TGCGCCAGCAGCCGGAGGACAGGGAGAGACCCTGAAGCTTTCTTT
TRBJ2-7 TRBV9 . . CASSVAPNSHEQYF TGTGCCAGCAGCGTAGCCCCGAACTCCCACGAGCAGTACTTC
TRBJ1-4 TRBV7-9 . . CASILRSPINEKLFF TGTGCCAGCATCCTTAGATCTCCGATAAATGAAAAACTGTTTTTT
TRBJ1-2 TRBV3-1/TRBV3-2 TRBD1 . CASSQVGSQGAYGYTF TGTGCCAGCAGCCAAGTCGGGTCGCAGGGGGCCTATGGCTACACCTTC
TRBJ2-7 TRBV27 TRBD1 . CASRTTGSYEQYF TGTGCCAGCAGAACGACAGGGTCCTACGAGCAGTACTTC
TRBJ2-3 TRBV6-5 TRBD2 . CASSYSGGAGTDTQYF TGTGCCAGCAGTTACAGCGGGGGGGCCGGGACAGATACGCAGTATTTT
TRBJ2-1 TRBV6-1 . . CASSEALRGSYNEQFF TGTGCCAGCAGTGAAGCGCTTCGTGGCAGCTACAATGAGCAGTTCTTC
TRBJ1-1 TRBV2 TRBD1 . CASSVGQGAEAFF TGTGCCAGCAGCGTGGGACAGGGTGCTGAAGCTTTCTTT
TRBJ2-2 TRBV6-2/TRBV6-3 TRBD2 . CASSYLLAGVTGELFF TGTGCCAGCAGTTACCTGCTAGCGGGAGTCACCGGGGAGCTGTTTTTT
TRBJ2-7 TRBV9 TRBD1 once CASSGPTGVRPNYEQYF TGTGCCAGCAGCGGGCCTACAGGGGTTAGACCCAATTACGAGCAGTACTTC
TRBJ1-1 TRBV29-1 TRBD1 few CSLSQGGGTEAFF TGCAGCTTATCACAGGGGGGGGGCACTGAAGCTTTCTTT
TRBJ1-2 TRBV30 TRBD1 . CAWSGRRDRGGYTF TGTGCCTGGAGTGGACGACGGGACAGGGGTGGCTACACCTTC